A selection of T cell receptor beta chains follows, all from one sample in a study of cytomegalovirus exposure and HLA in healthy donors. Clones were sequenced by immunoSEQ multiplex PCR, and TCRdb holds only the in-frame ones, with some missing. The sample has 150,000 or so clones; almost 85% are singletons. Sequencing was performed on PBMCs. The origin of the receptors is a young man in good health and CMV-seropositive. The CDR3 runs from the conserved cysteine through the conserved F or W. A D gene is named only where the DNA matches it firmly. Clone size is stated in some rows and not others, as once, few, many or a class when expanded.

D gene: NA
V gene: TRBV30
J gene: TRBJ1-1
clone size: NA
CDR3 DNA: TGTGCCTGGAGTGTACAAGGGGATACTGAAGCTTTCTTT
CDR3 protein: CAWSVQGDTEAFF

D gene: TRBD1
V gene: TRBV19
J gene: TRBJ1-5
clone size: NA
CDR3 DNA: TGTGCCAGTAGTATAGGGGCAGGGGGTCAGCCCCAGCATTTT
CDR3 protein: CASSIGAGGQPQHF

D gene: NA
V gene: TRBV5-1
J gene: TRBJ2-3
clone size: NA
CDR3 DNA: TGCGCCAGCAGAGCCGGTCCCACAGATACGCAGTATTTT
CDR3 protein: CASRAGPTDTQYF

D gene: TRBD1
V gene: TRBV19
J gene: TRBJ1-5
clone size: NA
CDR3 DNA: TGTGCCAGTAGTACCAGACAGGGGGTACCGTCCCAGCCCCAGCATTTT
CDR3 protein: CASSTRQGVPSQPQHF

D gene: NA
V gene: TRBV5-1
J gene: TRBJ2-7
clone size: few
CDR3 DNA: TGCGCCAGCAGCGAAGCCCATGATGCCGAGCAGTACTTC
CDR3 protein: CASSEAHDAEQYF

D gene: NA
V gene: TRBV2
J gene: TRBJ1-1
clone size: NA
CDR3 DNA: TGTGCCAGCAGTTGGGGCCTAGAAGCTTTCTTT
CDR3 protein: CASSWGLEAFF

D gene: NA
V gene: TRBV16
J gene: TRBJ1-1
clone size: NA
CDR3 DNA: TGTGCCAGCAGCCGGGATCTCCTAGGGGGTATGAACACTGAAGCTTTCTTT
CDR3 protein: CASSRDLLGGMNTEAFF

D gene: NA
V gene: TRBV27
J gene: TRBJ2-6
clone size: once
CDR3 DNA: TGTGCCAGCCTCCTCGGGACACGAAGCTCTGGGGCCAACGTCCTGACTTTC
CDR3 protein: CASLLGTRSSGANVLTF

D gene: NA
V gene: TRBV6-1
J gene: TRBJ2-7
clone size: NA
CDR3 DNA: TGTGCCAGCGGCCAGGGGCTACCCTACGAGCAGTACTTC
CDR3 protein: CASGQGLPYEQYF

D gene: TRBD1
V gene: TRBV14
J gene: TRBJ2-7
clone size: NA
CDR3 DNA: TGTGCCAGCAGCCAAGGGACAGGGACTGGGTACGAGCAGTACTTC
CDR3 protein: CASSQGTGTGYEQYF

D gene: NA
V gene: TRBV5-4
J gene: TRBJ1-4
clone size: few
CDR3 DNA: TGTGCCAGCAGTCTCCAGGGAAGCGAAAAACTGTTTTTT
CDR3 protein: CASSLQGSEKLFF

D gene: NA
V gene: TRBV29-1
J gene: TRBJ2-7
clone size: NA
CDR3 DNA: TGCAGCGTTGACGACAACGAGCAGTACTTC
CDR3 protein: CSVDDNEQYF

D gene: NA
V gene: TRBV6-5
J gene: TRBJ2-1
clone size: NA
CDR3 DNA: TGTGCCAGCAGTTACGGGGAGAACCAGCAGTTCTTC
CDR3 protein: CASSYGENQQFF

D gene: TRBD1
V gene: TRBV11-2
J gene: TRBJ1-1
clone size: NA
CDR3 DNA: TGTGCCAGCAGCTTTGGGACAGGGGGCACTGAAGCTTTCTTT
CDR3 protein: CASSFGTGGTEAFF

D gene: TRBD2
V gene: TRBV9
J gene: TRBJ2-7
clone size: NA
CDR3 DNA: TGTGCCAGCAGCGTAGGACTAGCGGGGTCCTACGAGCAGTACTTC
CDR3 protein: CASSVGLAGSYEQYF

D gene: TRBD2
V gene: TRBV5-5
J gene: TRBJ2-5
clone size: few
CDR3 DNA: TGTGCCAGCAGCTTGGGGCTAGCGGAGGCCCAAGAGACCCAGTACTTC
CDR3 protein: CASSLGLAEAQETQYF

D gene: NA
V gene: TRBV10-1
J gene: TRBJ2-2
clone size: NA
CDR3 DNA: TGCGCCACCGTCGGGACTCCCCGGCTGTTTTTT
CDR3 protein: CATVGTPRLFF

D gene: NA
V gene: TRBV5-1
J gene: TRBJ1-1
clone size: NA
CDR3 DNA: TGCGCCAGCAAGGACACGGTAAACACTGAAGCTTTCTTT
CDR3 protein: CASKDTVNTEAFF

D gene: TRBD1
V gene: TRBV9
J gene: TRBJ2-7
clone size: NA
CDR3 DNA: TGTGCCAGCAGCGTCGGGACAGGGGCCTACGAGCAGTACTTC
CDR3 protein: CASSVGTGAYEQYF

D gene: NA
V gene: TRBV6-1
J gene: TRBJ2-5
clone size: NA
CDR3 DNA: TGTGCCAGCAGTGTTTCGAGGGAGACCCAGTACTTC
CDR3 protein: CASSVSRETQYF

D gene: NA
V gene: TRBV19
J gene: TRBJ2-1
clone size: NA
CDR3 DNA: TGTGCCAGTAATATGGGGGAGGAGTTCAATGAGCAGTTCTTC
CDR3 protein: CASNMGEEFNEQFF

D gene: NA
V gene: TRBV7-3
J gene: TRBJ2-7
clone size: once
CDR3 DNA: TGTGCCAGCGATAAAAGGACTGGCAGCTCCTACGAGCAGTACTTC
CDR3 protein: CASDKRTGSSYEQYF

D gene: TRBD1
V gene: TRBV30
J gene: TRBJ1-1
clone size: NA
CDR3 DNA: TGTGCCTGGAGTAACAGGGGGGTAAACACTGAAGCTTTCTTT
CDR3 protein: CAWSNRGVNTEAFF

D gene: NA
V gene: TRBV7-2
J gene: TRBJ1-5
clone size: NA
CDR3 DNA: TGTGCCAGCAGCTCTCGACAGAGCGAACAGCCCCAGCATTTT
CDR3 protein: CASSSRQSEQPQHF

D gene: NA
V gene: TRBV18
J gene: TRBJ2-4
clone size: NA
CDR3 DNA: TGTGCCAGCTCCCAGGACACGATGGGCAAAAACATTCAGTACTTC
CDR3 protein: CASSQDTMGKNIQYF

D gene: TRBD2
V gene: TRBV28
J gene: TRBJ2-4
clone size: NA
CDR3 DNA: TGTGCCAGCAGCCCCCCCGGGGGGATGGCCAAAAACATTCAGTACTTC
CDR3 protein: CASSPPGGMAKNIQYF